What follows are 29 T cell receptor beta chains derived from one specimen sequenced in a study of T cells expressing NK-cell markers. TCRdb reprocessed the 5' RACE reads and keeps a single row for each CDR3 protein, giving no DNA. The sample table sets out 200,000 to 300,000 distinct CDR3 sequences. The sequenced material came from blood T cells: a sorted CD56 or NKG2C T cell subset, CD4+ or CD8+ T cells, or bulk PBMC T cells (not recorded which). The receptors come from a woman aged 18 to 75 in good health.

This chain connects TRBV4-3 to TRBJ2-1; the TCRdb D gene call, TRBD2, has no DNA to confirm it. The germline gives CDR1 LGHNA, CDR2 YSLEER. The CDR3 contains 15 residues. CDR3 loop: CASSQATSGLHEQFF.

CDR3 protein: CSAGGAISYEQYF. The chain employs TRBV20-1 and TRBJ2-7; TCRdb outputs TRBD1, but without DNA this stays unchecked. The germline gives CDR1 DFQATT, CDR2 SNEGSKA (reference sequence). This CDR3 is built from 13 residues.

The genes are TRBV18 and TRBJ2-3; TCRdb designates TRBD1, a call that cannot be tested without DNA. CDR3 length equals 15 residues. Germline CDR1 and CDR2: KGHSH and LQKENI. Here the CDR3 reads CASSQRQGAADTQYF.

V usage is TRBV5-1 and J usage is TRBJ1-2; without DNA, the TCRdb call of TRBD1 cannot be checked. There are 15 residues in the CDR3. The germline gives CDR1 SGHRS, CDR2 YFSETQ. The CDR3 spells CASTPGVEGMYGYTF.

The chain recombines TRBV12-3 or TRBV12-4 with TRBJ1-1; TCRdb gives TRBD1 as the D gene, but with no DNA this cannot be confirmed. This CDR3 spans 14 amino acids. CDR3 sequence reads: CASSPQGYSTEAFF.

The genes are TRBV20-1 and TRBJ2-3; TCRdb's D call of TRBD1 is untestable without DNA. The CDR3 sequence is 15 residues long. Germline assignment: CDR1 DFQATT and CDR2 SNEGSKA (reference sequence). The CDR3 sequence is CSAPKRQGWSDTQYF.

The chain employs TRBV20-1 and TRBJ2-1. CDR3 size: 14 residues. Germline V gene sequence: CDR1 DFQATT, CDR2 SNEGSKA (reference sequence). The CDR3 sequence is CSANFGSQYNEQFF.

The chain combines TRBV3-1 with TRBJ1-5. The CDR3 spans 13 residues. Germline V gene sequence: CDR1 LGHDT, CDR2 YNNKEL (reference sequence). CDR3 region: CASSSTGLRPQHF.

The chain joins TRBV19 to TRBJ2-2; TCRdb returns TRBD1, unconfirmable since there is no DNA. CDR3 length: 14 residues. The germline V gene has CDR1 LNHDA and CDR2 SQIVND (reference sequence). The CDR3 region is CASRNRGNTGELFF.

The V gene is TRBV5-1, the J gene TRBJ1-2; TCRdb reports TRBD1, a call that lacks DNA to check it against. The CDR3 runs to 12 residues. Germline CDR1 reads SGHRS; CDR2 reads YFSETQ. The CDR3 here is CASSVDRGGYTF.

This chain connects TRBV5-1 to TRBJ2-2. The CDR3 is 15 residues long. The germline V gene encodes CDR1 SGHRS and CDR2 YFSETQ. CDR3 sequence: CASSLNGPNTGELFF.

The chain carries TRBV7-3 and TRBJ2-3; as DNA is missing, the TRBD1 call by TCRdb cannot be tested. This CDR3 comprises 13 residues. CDR1 and CDR2 from the germline V gene are SGHTA and FQGTGA. CDR3 sequence reads: CASSPGQVDTQYF.

The chain links TRBV12-3 or TRBV12-4 to TRBJ1-1; TCRdb selects TRBD1, and the lack of DNA leaves this call unchecked. This CDR3 is built from 14 residues. CDR3 region: CASSLGQWGTEAFF.

The V and J genes are TRBV9 and TRBJ2-1; absent DNA, TCRdb's TRBD2 call cannot be checked. Looked up from germline, CDR1 is SGDLS and CDR2 is YYNGEE. This CDR3 has 16 residues. CDR3 sequence reads: CASSVAPRAVNNEQFF.

This chain connects TRBV5-1 to TRBJ1-1; there is no DNA to check the TCRdb D call of TRBD1. Germline CDR1 SGHRS, CDR2 YFSETQ. The length of the CDR3 is 15 residues. CDR3 protein: CASSLEGGKNTEAFF.

V and J are TRBV5-1 and TRBJ1-2. The germline V gene has CDR1 SGHRS and CDR2 YFSETQ. This CDR3 has 13 amino acids. The CDR3 protein is CASRSGPAYGFTF.

This chain uses TRBV3-1 with TRBJ2-2; there is no DNA to check the TCRdb D call of TRBD1. This CDR3 spans 15 amino acids. Per the germline V gene, CDR1 is LGHDT and CDR2 is YNNKEL (reference sequence). This CDR3 is CASNRGAIGTGELFF.

J is TRBJ2-1 and V is TRBV12-3 or TRBV12-4; the TRBD2 assignment by TCRdb is unverifiable without DNA. This CDR3 has 15 residues. The CDR3 loop reads CASSPLAGTYNEQFF.

The chain's CDR3 is CASSFETRQGYYGYTF. The V and J genes are TRBV12-3 or TRBV12-4 and TRBJ1-2; absent DNA, TCRdb's TRBD1 call cannot be checked. The CDR3 sequence is 16 residues long.

This chain connects TRBV20-1 to TRBJ2-3; the TRBD1 assignment by TCRdb is unverifiable without DNA. CDR3 size: 16 residues. The V gene's germline CDR1 is DFQATT and CDR2 SNEGSKA (reference sequence). The CDR3 sequence: CSARDALAGQGDTQYF.

The V gene is TRBV6-1, the J gene TRBJ1-2; TCRdb selects TRBD1, and the lack of DNA leaves this call unchecked. This CDR3 region has 12 residues. CDR1 is MNHNS and CDR2 is SASEGT in the germline V gene. CDR3 amino acids: CASSHRTYGYTF.

The CDR3 loop is CASRLQENTEAFF. The V call is TRBV5-1, the J call TRBJ1-1. There are 13 residues in the CDR3. Germline CDR1 SGHRS, CDR2 YFSETQ. Supplemented by reference TRBV5-1 and TRBJ1-1, the full variable domain reads KAGVTQTPRYLIKTRGQQVTLSCSPISGHRSVSWYQQTPGQGLQFLFEYFSETQRNKGNFPGRFSGRQFSNSRSEMNVSTLELGDSALYLCASRLQENTEAFFGQGTRLTVV.

The rearrangement uses TRBV18 and TRBJ2-5. The CDR3 has 14 amino acids. The V gene's germline CDR1 is KGHSH and CDR2 LQKENI. The CDR3 loop is CASSATGGRETQYF.

The chain has TRBV28 and TRBJ1-2. Germline CDR1 is MDHEN and CDR2 is SYDVKM. The CDR3 loop spans 13 amino acids. CDR3 amino acids: CASNPGGGYGYTF.

The rearrangement uses TRBV5-1 and TRBJ1-2. Germline V gene sequence: CDR1 SGHRS, CDR2 YFSETQ. The CDR3 has 17 amino acids. CDR3 residues: CASSLALKDSPNYGYTF. The full variable domain, completed using reference TRBV5-1 and TRBJ1-2, is KAGVTQTPRYLIKTRGQQVTLSCSPISGHRSVSWYQQTPGQGLQFLFEYFSETQRNKGNFPGRFSGRQFSNSRSEMNVSTLELGDSALYLCASSLALKDSPNYGYTFGSGTRLTVV.

The rearrangement joins TRBV7-2 to TRBJ2-5. Germline values: CDR1 SGHTA, CDR2 FQGNSA. The CDR3 runs 13 residues. CDR3 amino acids: CASSFAVQETQYF.

The V gene is TRBV4-3, the J gene TRBJ2-2. Germline V gene lookup returns CDR1 LGHNA and CDR2 YSLEER. This CDR3 has 16 amino acids. CDR3 protein: CASSQDSSFFTGELFF.

J is TRBJ2-7 and V is TRBV6-6. Germline lookup yields CDR1 MNHNY and CDR2 SVGAGI (reference sequence). This CDR3 comprises 11 residues. CDR3 in amino acids: CASSALVEQYF.

The chain links TRBV4-1 to TRBJ1-2; TCRdb's D gene call, TRBD1, goes unchecked for lack of DNA. CDR1 is MGHRA, CDR2 YSYEKL, per germline. The CDR3 is made up of 13 amino acids. CDR3 loop: CASSSRANYGYTF.